This T cell receptor beta chain was sequenced for a study of blood T cell repertoires in COVID-19. Study in general: Material from acute and convalescent COVID-19 was sourced from the United States, Italy and Spain. PBMCs, B-cell-depleted T cells, or T cells were the source of the cDNA or gDNA that made up the material.

Original analysis: Estimation of nucleated cell counts relied on the amplification of reference gene primers. Using immunoSEQ multiplex PCR, the repertoire was profiled, and TCRdb retains in-frame clones only, with some absent. V and J calls and clone size are copied from that table; D and trimming were computed from the DNA. Here the sample spans roughly 59,000 clones, around 73% being singletons. Germline assignment: CDR1 ENHRY and CDR2 SYGVKD. Trimming removed 0 bases from V and 4 bases from J, with 10 bases in between. The CDR3 has 15 amino acids. This sequence originates from an elderly man with acute or convalescent COVID-19. The chain has TRBV10-3 and TRBJ1-3; maybe TRBD1 (5 bases). The sequencing sample was made of peripheral blood. CDR3 residues: CAISESKGIGNTIYF. CDR3 nucleotide sequence: TGTGCCATCAGTGAGTCGAAGGGGATCGGAAACACCATATATTTT.